The 28 T cell receptor beta chains listed next were all sequenced from one sample in a study of human T cells and chemical hapten exposure. TCRdb reprocessed the RACE reads with MiXCR, giving one entry per CDR3 protein. In the table there are 180,000 or so distinct CDR3 sequences, roughly 15% of which are singletons. Time point reported: patch test 1, 2 weeks after DPC sensitization. Treatment denoted: therapeutic diphenylcyclopropenone sensitization with weekly scalp DPC. The sequences come from whole blood, collected in connection with sensitization to the hapten diphenylcyclopropenone (DPC). The receptors here all came from a woman aged 25 to 45 with alopecia areata. Some clones in this sample may be carry-over from other donors' samples.

This clonotype has more than one count but fewer than ten. The chain is built from TRBV12-3 or TRBV12-4 and TRBJ2-7; 10 positions agree with TRBD2. J lost 7 bases, V lost 4 bases, and 16 bases had no gene match. The CDR3 sequence is 17 residues long. CDR3 coding DNA: TGTGCCAGCAGTTGGCAGGGCCCCAGCGGGAGGGCCGGGGAGCAGTACTTC. This gives the protein CASSWQGPSGRAGEQYF.

This clonotype was detected only a few times. DNA for the CDR3: TGTGCCAGCAGACGGGGGCGGGTATTCAGTGCAGATACGCAGTATTTT. Its protein product is CASRRGRVFSADTQYF. The rearrangement uses TRBV28 and TRBJ2-3; either TRBD1 or TRBD2 may fit D (6 bases each). This CDR3 has 16 residues. In germline, CDR1 is MDHEN, CDR2 SYDVKM. The V and J ends lost 6 bases and 4 bases respectively, with 20 bases between them.

This clonotype was observed at least ten times. The CDR3 loop reads CASSEGTAYNSPLHF. For the CDR3, the DNA is TGTGCCAGCAGCGAGGGGACGGCATATAATTCACCCCTCCACTTT. The chain links TRBV7-2 to TRBJ1-6; possible D gene TRBD1, 5 bases. This CDR3 spans 15 amino acids. V was trimmed by 5 bases and J by 4 bases, leaving 12 bases between them. Germline V lookup: CDR1 SGHTA, CDR2 FQGNSA. The full variable domain, its missing parts supplied by reference TRBV7-2 and TRBJ1-6, is GAGVSQSPSNKVTEKGKDVELRCDPISGHTALYWYRQSLGQGLEFLIYFQGNSAPDKSGLPSDRFSAERTGGSVSTLTIQRTQQEDSAVYLCASSEGTAYNSPLHFGNGTRLTVT.

V and J are TRBV7-9 and TRBJ2-5; a weak D match, TRBD1 (5 bases). The CDR3 is 11 amino acids. V lost 6 bases, J lost 9 bases, and 11 bases lay in between. Germline V gene lookup returns CDR1 SEHNR and CDR2 FQNEAQ (reference sequence). CDR3 in amino acids: CASRGPEAQYF. The CDR3 nucleotides are TGTGCCAGCAGGGGGCCTGAGGCCCAGTACTTC.

This clonotype has a handful of counts. This chain uses TRBV7-2 with TRBJ2-1, with TRBD1 matching 7 bases. Germline assignment: CDR1 SGHTA and CDR2 FQGNSA. Trimming removed 7 bases from V and 3 bases from J; junction bases left unmatched: 6. This CDR3 spans 14 amino acids. The CDR3 DNA is TGTGCCAGCACCCTACAGGGGTTCTACAATGAGCAGTTCTTC. This encodes CASTLQGFYNEQFF. Together with reference TRBV7-2 and TRBJ2-1, the CDR3 gives the full variable domain: GAGVSQSPSNKVTEKGKDVELRCDPISGHTALYWYRQSLGQGLEFLIYFQGNSAPDKSGLPSDRFSAERTGGSVSTLTIQRTQQEDSAVYLCASTLQGFYNEQFFGPGTRLTVL.

V is TRBV5-4 and J is TRBJ2-1, with D possibly called TRBD1 or TRBD2 (6 bases each). The CDR3 covers 17 residues. Trimming took off 4 bases at V and 5 bases at J, with 22 bases between the two ends. Per the germline V gene, CDR1 is SGHNT and CDR2 is YYREEE (reference sequence). CDR3 DNA sequence: TGTGCCAGCAGCCCCCAAGGGGGGCTAGCGCTAGACAATGAGCAGTTCTTC. This translates into CASSPQGGLALDNEQFF.

This rearrangement joins TRBV7-2 to TRBJ2-7; 7 nucleotides line up with TRBD1. With 2 bases clipped from V and 1 base from J, the junction kept 5 bases outside the gene matches. Germline V gene lookup returns CDR1 SGHTA and CDR2 FQGNSA. This CDR3 comprises 15 residues. CDR3 nucleotides: TGTGCCAGCAGCTTAAATTGGGGACAGTCCTACGAGCAGTACTTC. Amino acids: CASSLNWGQSYEQYF.

The chain has TRBV4-3 and TRBJ1-3, with a possible D match to TRBD1 (5 bases). V was trimmed by 4 bases and J by 1 base, leaving 11 bases between them. The CDR3 totals 15 residues. Germline loops: CDR1 LGHNA, CDR2 YSLEER. The CDR3 DNA is TGCGCCAGCAGCCCCGAGGGGACGTCTGGAAACACCATATATTTT. Its translation: CASSPEGTSGNTIYF.

This clonotype was seen many times. This chain uses TRBV12-3 or TRBV12-4 with TRBJ1-4; D possibly corresponds to TRBD1 (5 bases). The CDR3 loop spans 13 amino acids. Trimming removed 2 bases at V and 8 bases at J, with 9 bases between. CDR3 loop: CASSLSGLEKLFF. The CDR3 bases are TGTGCCAGCAGTTTATCAGGGTTGGAAAAACTGTTTTTT.

This clonotype has just a few counts. The chain carries TRBV28 and TRBJ1-1; D uncertain. The V end lost 2 bases, the J end lost 11 bases, and 15 bases lay between the germline ends. The germline CDR1 and CDR2 sequences are MDHEN and SYDVKM. The CDR3 sequence is 13 residues long. In nucleotides, the CDR3 is TGTGCCAGCAGTTTAGACGCCCGGGGAAGGGCTTTCTTT. Encoded protein: CASSLDARGRAFF.

In this sample, this clonotype turned up a few times. V gene TRBV18 combines with J gene TRBJ2-7, with 9 bases that match TRBD1. Germline loops: CDR1 KGHSH, CDR2 LQKENI. The CDR3 has 13 residues. V was clipped by 5 bases and J by 5 bases; unmatched bases: 4. CDR3 protein: CASSDGQGNEQYF. CDR3 DNA: TGTGCCAGCTCAGACGGACAGGGGAACGAGCAGTACTTC.

This clonotype was counted between two and nine times. The gene calls are TRBV7-9 and TRBJ2-7; tentatively, D is TRBD2 (6 bases). This CDR3 is built from 14 residues. The germline V gene encodes CDR1 SEHNR and CDR2 FQNEAQ (reference sequence). The ends were cut back, 5 bases at V and 2 bases at J, with 13 bases in the middle. CDR3 DNA sequence: TGTGCCAGCAGCATCCAGGGACTGCCCTACGAGCAGTACTTC. Its protein is CASSIQGLPYEQYF.

As for this clonotype: This could be a read error, since a much larger clone is one nucleotide away. The genes are TRBV29-1 and TRBJ1-5, with D possibly being TRBD1 (6 bases). The CDR3 is made up of 12 amino acids. Trimming left V 7 bases short and J 4 bases short, with 11 bases between. Germline V CDR1 and CDR2: SQVTM, ANQGSEA. The CDR3 DNA reads TGCAGCGGGGGGGGGCGTAATCAGCCCCAGCATTTT. Its protein is CSGGGRNQPQHF. Full variable domain (outside the CDR3, taken from reference TRBV29-1 and TRBJ1-5): SAVISQKPSRDICQRGTSLTIQCQVDSQVTMMFWYRQQPGQSLTLIATANQGSEATYESGFVIDKFPISRPNLTFSTLTVSNMSPEDSSIYLCSGGGRNQPQHFGDGTRLSIL.

J is TRBJ2-1 and V is TRBV27; D possibly corresponds to TRBD2 (6 bases). Between the trimmed V and J ends, which lost 4 bases and 10 bases, there was a span of 20 bases. CDR1 and CDR2 from the germline V gene are MNHEY and SMNVEV (reference sequence). The CDR3 covers 15 residues. The CDR3 bases are TGTGCCAGCAGTTCGGGGAGACTAGATCGACGAGAGCAGTTCTTC. This encodes CASSSGRLDRREQFF.

This clonotype has only a few counts. This chain joins TRBV30 and TRBJ1-6, with D perhaps matching TRBD1 (5 bases). This CDR3 has 14 residues. Trimming removed 3 bases at V and 5 bases at J, with 11 bases between. Germline-derived CDR1 and CDR2 are GTSNPN and SVGIG (reference sequence). DNA for the CDR3: TGTGCCTGGAGCGGGGACGGACATAATTCACCCCTCCACTTT. Translated, it gives CAWSGDGHNSPLHF.

This clonotype has only a few counts. The chain recombines TRBV12-3 or TRBV12-4 with TRBJ2-1, with 9 bases that match TRBD2. J lost 8 bases, V lost 3 bases, and 8 bases had no gene match. The CDR3 length is 15 residues. CDR3 region: CASSFLAGETDEQFF. The CDR3 nucleotides read TGTGCCAGCAGTTTCTTAGCGGGAGAAACCGATGAGCAGTTCTTC.

The chain couples TRBV12-3 or TRBV12-4 to TRBJ1-6, with D unresolved. Trimming removed 1 base at V and 6 bases at J, with 7 bases between. This CDR3 contains 14 residues. CDR3 sequence reads: CASSLERSNSPLHF. In DNA, the CDR3 is TGTGCCAGCAGTTTAGAACGGAGTAATTCACCCCTCCACTTT.

This clonotype was found a few times. V gene TRBV5-1 combines with J gene TRBJ1-2; no definite D call. Germline values: CDR1 SGHRS, CDR2 YFSETQ. This CDR3 has 13 residues. Trimming took off 0 bases at V and 8 bases at J, with 11 bases between the two ends. The CDR3 here is CASSLGQVDGYTF. The CDR3 bases are TGCGCCAGCAGCTTGGGCCAAGTGGACGGCTACACCTTC.

This clonotype was seen a handful of times. The chain employs TRBV30 and TRBJ2-6; D perhaps matches TRBD1 (6 bases). This CDR3 comprises 15 residues. Germline loops: CDR1 GTSNPN, CDR2 SVGIG (reference sequence). V was cut by 0 bases and J by 4 bases, with 10 bases left in between. CDR3 region: CAWSVQGYGANVLTF. CDR3 in DNA: TGTGCCTGGAGTGTACAGGGTTACGGGGCCAACGTCCTGACTTTC.

The chain links TRBV18 to TRBJ2-2; 8 nucleotides agree with TRBD1. CDR3 length: 16 amino acids. The V segment lost 5 bases and the J segment 5 bases; nucleotides outside the gene matches: 10. Germline V gene sequence: CDR1 KGHSH, CDR2 LQKENI. The CDR3 reads CASSSSLDRATGELFF. The CDR3 DNA reads TGTGCCAGCTCATCCTCCTTGGACAGGGCGACCGGGGAGCTGTTTTTT.

This clonotype was found many times. The V call is TRBV4-1, the J call TRBJ2-1, with 12 positions matching TRBD2. CDR1 is MGHRA, CDR2 YSYEKL, per germline. Trimming cost V 1 base and J 8 bases; bases outside gene matches: 6. The CDR3 is 16 residues long. In DNA, the CDR3 is TGCGCCAGCAGCCAAGTCAGGACTAGCGGGGCCGATGAGCAGTTCTTC. Translated, it gives CASSQVRTSGADEQFF.

This clonotype was detected a few times. The chain has TRBV18 and TRBJ2-5; D unclear. CDR3 length equals 13 residues. Germline V CDR1 and CDR2: KGHSH, LQKENI. V lost 0 bases and J 5 bases, leaving 7 bases between the germline ends. Here the CDR3 DNA reads TGTGCCAGCTCACCACCGGGGAAGGAGACCCAGTACTTC. This gives the protein CASSPPGKETQYF.

The gene calls are TRBV5-1 and TRBJ2-1; a possible D gene is TRBD2 (6 bases). Germline V gene data show CDR1 as SGHRS and CDR2 as YFSETQ. V lost 4 bases to trimming and J lost 5 bases, with 10 bases between them. This CDR3 region has 13 residues. Written as DNA, the CDR3 is TGCGCCAGCAGCGCGACTAGTGACAATGAGCAGTTCTTC. This sequence encodes CASSATSDNEQFF.

The chain combines TRBV7-9 with TRBJ2-5; possible D gene TRBD1, 5 bases. The V gene's germline CDR1 is SEHNR and CDR2 FQNEAQ (reference sequence). The V and J ends lost 7 bases and 2 bases respectively, with 14 bases between them. CDR3 size: 14 residues. CDR3 protein: CASTPGIIQETQYF. The CDR3 region has the DNA TGTGCCAGCACCCCAGGGATAATACAAGAGACCCAGTACTTC.

This rearrangement joins TRBV6-5 to TRBJ1-6, with 9 bases identical to TRBD1. This CDR3 contains 14 residues. Losses at the gene ends were 5 bases for V and 6 bases for J; bases not matched to a gene: 2. Per germline, CDR1 MNHEY and CDR2 SVGAGI. Here the CDR3 reads CASSGGQGNSPLHF. CDR3 bases: TGTGCCAGCAGTGGGGGACAGGGTAATTCACCCCTCCACTTT.

This clonotype was detected ten times or more. The genes are TRBV9 and TRBJ2-7; D unclear. Trimming stripped 0 bases from V and 3 bases from J, with 13 bases between. Looked up from germline, CDR1 is SGDLS and CDR2 is YYNGEE. The CDR3 consists of 15 residues. The CDR3 bases are TGTGCCAGCAGCGTAGGAGACACGTTCTACTACGAGCAGTACTTC. This gives the protein CASSVGDTFYYEQYF.

Many counts were recorded for this clonotype. This chain joins TRBV6-2 or TRBV6-3 and TRBJ2-3; TRBD1 or TRBD2 may be the D gene (6 bases each). The germline V and J ends were trimmed by 5 bases and 0 bases, with 15 bases remaining between them. The CDR3 spans 16 residues. The germline V gene has CDR1 MNHEY and CDR2 SVGEGT. The DNA for the CDR3 is TGTGCCAGCAGTCCCGGGGGCCTTACTAGCACAGATACGCAGTATTTT. Amino acid sequence: CASSPGGLTSTDTQYF.

This clonotype was detected a few times. The V call is TRBV5-1, the J call TRBJ2-1, with TRBD1 as a possible D gene (5 bases). In germline, CDR1 is SGHRS, CDR2 YFSETQ. V lost 2 bases and J lost 12, with 15 bases in between. This CDR3 has 13 residues. In nucleotides, the CDR3 is TGCGCCAGCAGCTTCACAGGTGGTGATGGGCAGTTCTTC. It translates to CASSFTGGDGQFF.